Listed here are 4 T cell receptor beta chains from one sample, sequenced in a study of cytomegalovirus exposure and HLA in healthy donors. In the PCR, 60 Vbeta and 13 Jbeta primers were used. Sequenced by immunoSEQ multiplex PCR; TCRdb stores in-frame clones only, minus some. The sample yields roughly 69,000 clones, 60% to 75% seen once. Sequences were obtained from PBMCs. All receptors derive from a male donor in good health and CMV-seropositive.

The chain links TRBV4-1 to TRBJ1-6, with a possible D match to TRBD1 (5 bases). The germline V and J ends were trimmed by 0 bases and 12 bases, with 15 bases remaining between them. CDR1 and CDR2 (germline): MGHRA, YSYEKL. CDR3 length: 15 amino acids. The CDR3 bases are TGCGCCAGCAGCCAAGAAGGGTACGGCGGGGGACCCCTCCACTTT. Translation gives CASSQEGYGGGPLHF.

In its sample, this clone was seen a few times. The rearrangement joins TRBV6-4 to TRBJ1-2; TRBD1 matches at 8 bases. Germline-derived CDR1 and CDR2 are MRHNA and SNTAGT. V was clipped by 6 bases and J by 9 bases; unmatched bases: 9. The length of the CDR3 is 13 residues. The CDR3 here is CASRGQAAGSYTF. DNA of the CDR3: TGTGCCAGCAGGGGACAGGCCGCGGGGAGCTACACCTTC.

V gene TRBV7-9 combines with J gene TRBJ2-3; D unresolved. This CDR3 contains 12 residues. V was pared by 1 base and J by 5 bases, with 4 bases between. Germline V gene sequence: CDR1 SEHNR, CDR2 FQNEAQ (reference sequence). CDR3 sequence reads: CASSLDRDTQYF. CDR3 DNA: TGTGCCAGCAGCTTAGACAGAGATACGCAGTATTTT.

The rearrangement links TRBV6-5 to TRBJ2-3, with D unclear. The CDR3 covers 16 residues. V lost 6 bases and J lost 4, with 20 bases in between. The germline V gene encodes CDR1 MNHEY and CDR2 SVGAGI. The CDR3 loop reads CASSYARGRWSDTQYF. Here the CDR3 DNA reads TGTGCCAGCAGCTACGCCCGTGGCAGGTGGTCAGATACGCAGTATTTT.